This passage covers 4 T cell receptor beta chains from one sample sequenced in a study of cytomegalovirus exposure and HLA in healthy donors. The repertoire was sequenced with immunoSEQ multiplex PCR; TCRdb's copy has only in-frame clones and lacks some. There are 100,000 to 150,000 clones in the sample; 89% occur only once, and around 1.1% lies in the top ten. The specimen was PBMCs. These receptors were taken from a woman aged 18-35 years in good health and CMV-seronegative.

V is TRBV7-9 and J is TRBJ2-5; a possible D gene is TRBD1 (7 bases). The germline CDR1 and CDR2 sequences are SEHNR and FQNEAQ (reference sequence). Trimming left V 5 bases short and J 5 bases short, with 12 bases between. CDR3 length: 13 residues. The CDR3 DNA is TGTGCCAGCAGCGGGAGGACAGGCGAGACCCAGTACTTC. Translating gives CASSGRTGETQYF.

This chain joins TRBV7-2 and TRBJ2-5; 8 bases are a match to TRBD2. V was pared by 5 bases and J by 4 bases, with 9 bases of the junction left unmatched. Per the germline V gene, CDR1 is SGHTA and CDR2 is FQGNSA. The CDR3 extends over 15 amino acids. The CDR3 loop reads CASSPRAGVGETQYF. The CDR3 nucleotides read TGTGCCAGCAGCCCCCGAGCGGGAGTCGGAGAGACCCAGTACTTC.

The J gene is TRBJ2-5, the V gene TRBV30; D not resolved. The V and J ends lost 1 base and 5 bases respectively, with 20 bases between them. The V gene's germline CDR1 is GTSNPN and CDR2 SVGIG (reference sequence). The CDR3 is made up of 16 amino acids. CDR3 nucleotide sequence: TGTGCCTGGAGTGAACCCCTCATCATGGGCGCTGAGACCCAGTACTTC. As protein: CAWSEPLIMGAETQYF.

CDR3 coding DNA: TGTGCCAGCAGCCCAAGCCTAGCGGGGGCAGGAGATACGCAGTATTTT. Its translation is CASSPSLAGAGDTQYF. The J gene is TRBJ2-3, the V gene TRBV4-2; TRBD2 aligns across 10 bases. The CDR3 has 16 amino acids. Per germline, CDR1 LGHNA and CDR2 YNFKEQ. Trimming at V came to 4 bases and at J to 5 bases, leaving 9 bases not matched to a gene.